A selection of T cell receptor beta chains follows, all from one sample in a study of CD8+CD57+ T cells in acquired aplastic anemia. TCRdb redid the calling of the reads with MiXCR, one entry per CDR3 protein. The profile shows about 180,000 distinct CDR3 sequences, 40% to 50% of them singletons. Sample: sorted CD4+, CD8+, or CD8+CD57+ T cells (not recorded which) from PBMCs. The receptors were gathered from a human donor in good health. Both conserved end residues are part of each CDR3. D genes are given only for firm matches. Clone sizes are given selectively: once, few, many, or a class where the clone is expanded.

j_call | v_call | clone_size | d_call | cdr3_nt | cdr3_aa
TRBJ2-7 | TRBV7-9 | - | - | TGTGCCAGCAGCTTAGCGGAGAAGCCGGATTACGAGCAGTACTTC | CASSLAEKPDYEQYF
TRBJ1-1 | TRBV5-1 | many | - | TGCGCCAGCAGCGCCGGGGAGAACACTGAAGCTTTCTTT | CASSAGENTEAFF
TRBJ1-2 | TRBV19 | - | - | TGTGCCAGTAGTTCGGGGGCTGGGTATGGCTACACCTTC | CASSSGAGYGYTF
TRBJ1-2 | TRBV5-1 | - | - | TGCGCCACCAGTGAGGGGACTCAGGGCTACACCTTC | CATSEGTQGYTF
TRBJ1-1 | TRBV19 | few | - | TGTGCCAGTAGTTTACCGGCGGGGAACACTGAAGCTTTCTTT | CASSLPAGNTEAFF
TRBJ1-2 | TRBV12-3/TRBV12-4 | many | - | TGTGCCAGCAGCCTACAAAACTATGGCTACACCTTC | CASSLQNYGYTF
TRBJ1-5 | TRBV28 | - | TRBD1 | TGTGCCAGCAGTTGGGGACAGTTCAATCAGCCCCAGCATTTT | CASSWGQFNQPQHF
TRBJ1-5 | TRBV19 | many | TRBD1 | TGTGCCAGTAGGGACAGGGGCATCCTAATTCCGCCCCAGCATTTT | CASRDRGILIPPQHF
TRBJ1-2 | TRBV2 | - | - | TGTGCCAGCAGTGAAGCCCACAGGGTAGGAAACTATGGCTACACCTTC | CASSEAHRVGNYGYTF
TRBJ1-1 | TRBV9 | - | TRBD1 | TGTGCCAGCAGCCCAGGACAGGTTGACGGTGAAGCTTTCTTT | CASSPGQVDGEAFF
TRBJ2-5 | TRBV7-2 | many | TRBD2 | TGTGCCAGCAGCTACCAACGGACTAGCGGGAGAGGTCGAGAGACCCAGTACTTC | CASSYQRTSGRGRETQYF
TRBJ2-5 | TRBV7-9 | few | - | TGTGCCAGCAGCCCCCACCCGGAGACCCAGTACTTC | CASSPHPETQYF
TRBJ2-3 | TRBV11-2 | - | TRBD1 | TGTGCCAGCAGCTTAGAGGGCCAGGGGGCTGGAGATACGCAGTATTTT | CASSLEGQGAGDTQYF
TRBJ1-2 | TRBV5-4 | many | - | TGTGCCAGCAGCTCCGGAAGCCCCGACAGGAGCTTGTATGGCTACACCTTC | CASSSGSPDRSLYGYTF
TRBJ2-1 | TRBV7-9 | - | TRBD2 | TGTGCCAGCAACCGCGGGGGAGGTGAGCAGTTCTTC | CASNRGGGEQFF
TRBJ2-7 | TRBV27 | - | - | TGTGCCAGCAGATTATCGACAGGCCCTCAACAGTACTTC | CASRLSTGPQQYF
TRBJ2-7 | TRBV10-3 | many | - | TGTGCCATCAGCCCGGGGGTCTCCTACGAGCAGTACTTC | CAISPGVSYEQYF
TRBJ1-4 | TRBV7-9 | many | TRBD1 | TGTGCCAGCAGCCCCCGCCGGGACAGGAATGAAAAACTGTTTTTT | CASSPRRDRNEKLFF